The 22 T cell receptor beta chains listed next were all sequenced from one sample in a study of T cells expressing NK-cell markers (dated by TCRdb to the early 2020s). The method behind the library was 5' RACE. Sequencing was performed on an Illumina HiSeq 2000. After reprocessing by TCRdb, each CDR3 protein sequence is one entry, and no DNA is given. This sample's clone table shows some 150,000 distinct CDR3 sequences. The ten largest clones add up to approximately 35% of the sample. Sequencing was performed on blood T cells: a sorted CD56 or NKG2C T cell subset, CD4+ or CD8+ T cells, or bulk PBMC T cells (not recorded which). The receptor source for this set is a woman between 45 and 60 years old in good health. Donor details come from another sample of the same person, matched by shared clones.

Here the CDR3 reads CASSQDLTARDEQFF. The chain links TRBV4-2 to TRBJ2-1; TCRdb calls TRBD2, which cannot be checked without DNA. This CDR3 spans 15 amino acids. From germline, CDR1 is LGHNA and CDR2 YNFKEQ.

V gene TRBV5-1 combines with J gene TRBJ1-1; the D call of TRBD1 rests on TCRdb alone, since no DNA is present to check it. The CDR3 runs to 14 residues. Germline assignment: CDR1 SGHRS and CDR2 YFSETQ. CDR3 sequence: CASRPGGLDTEAFF.

CDR3 loop: CSARGGRTEAFF. The chain uses TRBV20-1 and TRBJ1-1; checking the TCRdb D call of TRBD1 is not possible without DNA. This CDR3 comprises 12 residues. Germline assignment: CDR1 DFQATT and CDR2 SNEGSKA (reference sequence).

V usage is TRBV20-1 and J usage is TRBJ2-1; TCRdb lists TRBD2, though no DNA is available to test this call. The CDR3 covers 16 residues. Germline V lookup: CDR1 DFQATT, CDR2 SNEGSKA (reference sequence). The CDR3 region is CSARVASGSTYNEQFF.

This chain links TRBV7-9 with TRBJ2-3; TCRdb lists TRBD1, though no DNA is available to test this call. Germline V lookup: CDR1 SEHNR, CDR2 FQNEAQ (reference sequence). This CDR3 has 16 residues. CDR3 sequence: CASSQPLGQGVNTQYF.

Here the CDR3 reads CASSSGTDTQYF. The rearrangement uses TRBV7-9 and TRBJ2-3. The CDR3 runs to 12 residues. Looked up from germline, CDR1 is SEHNR and CDR2 is FQNEAQ (reference sequence).

V usage is TRBV11-2 and J usage is TRBJ2-7. Germline values: CDR1 SGHAT, CDR2 FQNNGV. CDR3 size: 16 residues. The CDR3: CASSPRDGPLPYEQYF.

The chain combines TRBV6-5 with TRBJ1-2; TCRdb outputs TRBD1, but without DNA this stays unchecked. Germline V gene data show CDR1 as MNHEY and CDR2 as SVGAGI. The CDR3 loop spans 14 amino acids. The CDR3 loop is CASSSTGSWDGYTF.

The rearrangement uses TRBV4-1 and TRBJ2-7; the D call from TCRdb, TRBD2, cannot be confirmed without DNA. Germline values: CDR1 MGHRA, CDR2 YSYEKL. The CDR3 sequence is 17 residues long. CDR3: CASSQDPSGTGPYEQYF.

This chain uses TRBV24-1 with TRBJ2-3. The length of the CDR3 is 13 residues. The germline V gene has CDR1 KGHDR and CDR2 SFDVKD. CDR3 loop: CATSGLSTDTQYF.

The rearrangement uses TRBV4-1 and TRBJ2-5; as DNA is missing, the TRBD1 call by TCRdb cannot be tested. CDR3 size: 13 residues. Germline V lookup: CDR1 MGHRA, CDR2 YSYEKL. CDR3 loop: CASGQGAQETQYF.

J is TRBJ1-1 and V is TRBV11-2. CDR1 and CDR2 (germline): SGHAT, FQNNGV. The CDR3 contains 14 residues. The CDR3 sequence is CASSSLPGNTEAFF.

The genes are TRBV15 and TRBJ1-1. This CDR3 has 13 residues. Germline CDR1 and CDR2: LNHNV and YYDKDF (reference sequence). CDR3 in amino acids: CATSGIPNTEAFF.

This chain connects TRBV25-1 to TRBJ2-7; TCRdb reports TRBD1, a call that lacks DNA to check it against. CDR1 is MGHDK, CDR2 SYGVNS, per germline. This CDR3 contains 14 residues. The CDR3 here is CASSEQGAGYEQYF.

The chain recombines TRBV12-3 or TRBV12-4 with TRBJ2-1; TCRdb selects TRBD1, and the lack of DNA leaves this call unchecked. The CDR3 sequence is 15 residues long. This chain's CDR3 is CASSLPDSRGDEQFF.

The chain recombines TRBV5-1 with TRBJ2-1; absent DNA, TCRdb's TRBD2 call cannot be checked. This CDR3 has 15 residues. The germline gives CDR1 SGHRS, CDR2 YFSETQ. This CDR3 is CASSLEGLESNEQFF.

The rearrangement links TRBV9 to TRBJ2-3. Germline V gene data show CDR1 as SGDLS and CDR2 as YYNGEE. The length of the CDR3 is 12 residues. CDR3 sequence reads: CASSEQGDTQYF.

V and J are TRBV10-2 and TRBJ2-1; TCRdb returns TRBD1, unconfirmable since there is no DNA. CDR1 is WSHSY and CDR2 is SAAADI in the germline V gene. The CDR3 length is 15 residues. CDR3 amino acids: CASSERDRSYNEQFF.

The CDR3 reads CASSYSVTSTEQFF. The chain recombines TRBV6-2 or TRBV6-3 with TRBJ2-1. From germline, CDR1 is MNHEY and CDR2 SVGEGT. This CDR3 has 14 amino acids.

V and J are TRBV29-1 and TRBJ2-1; with no DNA, the TCRdb D assignment of TRBD2 cannot be verified. From germline, CDR1 is SQVTM and CDR2 ANQGSEA. The CDR3 is 11 residues long. CDR3 in amino acids: CSAPLYNEQFF.

The V call is TRBV4-2, the J call TRBJ2-1; no DNA is available, so the TRBD2 call from TCRdb remains unchecked. The CDR3 loop spans 15 amino acids. Per the germline V gene, CDR1 is LGHNA and CDR2 is YNFKEQ. The CDR3 is CASSQEQETTYEQFF.

The genes are TRBV5-6 and TRBJ2-1; TCRdb gives TRBD2 as the D gene, but with no DNA this cannot be confirmed. Germline-derived CDR1 and CDR2 are SGHDT and YYEEEE. The CDR3 has 16 amino acids. The CDR3 here is CASSSPTSASYNEQFF.